This TCR beta chain was observed in a study of low-dose radiotherapy and immunotherapy resistance in tumors. Background on the study: Cohort 1 got 0.5 Gy per fraction every 2 weeks, 6.5 Gy in total. The study gave Cohort 2 1 Gy per fraction every two weeks, totaling 13 Gy over 26 weeks.

First-strand cDNA used TRAV- and TRBV-specific primers, covering alpha and beta chains. TCR amplification ran about 20 PCR cycles using constant-region and V-primer adapter primers. One entry per CDR3 protein results from TCRdb running MiXCR on the reads. There are 50,000 or so distinct CDR3 sequences in the sample; around a quarter occur only once, and roughly 6.7% lies in the top ten. This clonotype was found many times. Trimming removed 5 bases from V and 0 bases from J, with 8 bases in between. The CDR3 consists of 13 residues. Germline CDR1 MNHEY, CDR2 SVGEGT. The time point was: after trial treatment. Sample treatment: LDRT plus nivolumab, ipilimumab, low-dose cyclophosphamide and aspirin (RACIN trial).

This receptor was taken from a male donor with prostate cancer. Sample: PBMCs, taken after low-dose radiotherapy plus immunotherapy. The chain has TRBV6-2 or TRBV6-3 and TRBJ2-7; no definite D call. CDR3 in amino acids: CASSAASSYEQYF. CDR3 nucleotides: TGTGCCAGCAGTGCAGCTAGCTCCTACGAGCAGTACTTC.